This TCR beta chain came from a study of blood T cell repertoires in COVID-19. The overall study: Collection of acute and convalescent COVID-19 samples took place in the United States, Italy and Spain. From T cells, B-cell-depleted T cells, or PBMCs came the material, which was cDNA or gDNA.

Assay used: immunoSEQ multiplex PCR; TCRdb lists only in-frame clones, some missing. This sample has 91,000 or so clones, with over 80% found just once. J was trimmed by 0 bases and V by 2 bases; bases with no gene match: 6. Germline CDR1 and CDR2: SGHAT and FQNNGV. The CDR3 is made up of 17 amino acids. The TCR originated in a woman between 45 and 65 years old in a cohort sampled during active COVID-19. The chain combines TRBV11-2 with TRBJ2-1, with 8 bases aligning to TRBD1. Specimen: peripheral blood. The CDR3 DNA follows: TGTGCCAGCAGCTTACTACGCACAGGGGGCTCCTACAATGAGCAGTTCTTC. Translation: CASSLLRTGGSYNEQFF.